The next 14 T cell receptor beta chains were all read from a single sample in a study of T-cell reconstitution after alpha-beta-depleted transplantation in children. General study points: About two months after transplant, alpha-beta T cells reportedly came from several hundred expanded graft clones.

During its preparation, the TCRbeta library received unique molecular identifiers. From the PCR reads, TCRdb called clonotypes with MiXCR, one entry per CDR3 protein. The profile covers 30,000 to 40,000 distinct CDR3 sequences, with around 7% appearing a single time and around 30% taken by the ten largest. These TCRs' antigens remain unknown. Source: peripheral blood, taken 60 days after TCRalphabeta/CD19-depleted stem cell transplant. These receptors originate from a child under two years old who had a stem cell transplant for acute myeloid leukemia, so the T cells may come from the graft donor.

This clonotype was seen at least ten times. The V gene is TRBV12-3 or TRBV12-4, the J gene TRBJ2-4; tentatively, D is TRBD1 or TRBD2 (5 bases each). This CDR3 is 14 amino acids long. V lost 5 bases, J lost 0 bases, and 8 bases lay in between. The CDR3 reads CASSGTLAKNIQYF. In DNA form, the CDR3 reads TGTGCCAGCAGTGGGACGCTAGCCAAAAACATTCAGTACTTC.

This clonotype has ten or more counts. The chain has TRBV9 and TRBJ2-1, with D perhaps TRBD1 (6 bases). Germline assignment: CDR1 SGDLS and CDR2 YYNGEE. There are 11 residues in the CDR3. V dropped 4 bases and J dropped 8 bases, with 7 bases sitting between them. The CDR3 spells CASSWGHEQFF. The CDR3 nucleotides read TGTGCCAGCAGCTGGGGGCATGAGCAGTTCTTC.

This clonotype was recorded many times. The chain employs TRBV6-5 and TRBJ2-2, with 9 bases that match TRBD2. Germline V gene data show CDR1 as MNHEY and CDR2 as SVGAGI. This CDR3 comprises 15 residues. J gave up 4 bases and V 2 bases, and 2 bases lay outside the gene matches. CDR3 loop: CASSYGTSSTGELFF. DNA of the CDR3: TGTGCCAGCAGTTACGGGACTAGCAGCACCGGGGAGCTGTTTTTT.

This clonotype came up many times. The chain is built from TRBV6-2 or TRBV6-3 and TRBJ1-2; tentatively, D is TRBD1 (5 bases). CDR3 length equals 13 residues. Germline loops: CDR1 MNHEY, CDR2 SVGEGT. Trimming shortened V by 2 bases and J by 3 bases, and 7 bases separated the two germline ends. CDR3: CASSYGTYYGYTF. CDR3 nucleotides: TGTGCCAGCAGTTACGGGACCTACTATGGCTACACCTTC.

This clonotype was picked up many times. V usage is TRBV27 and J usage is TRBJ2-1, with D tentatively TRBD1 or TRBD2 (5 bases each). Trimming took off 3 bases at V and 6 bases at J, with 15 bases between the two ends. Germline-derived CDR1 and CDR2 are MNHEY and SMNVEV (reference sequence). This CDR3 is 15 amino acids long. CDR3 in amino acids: CASSFRPGRINEQFF. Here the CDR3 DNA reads TGTGCCAGCAGTTTCCGCCCGGGACGCATCAATGAGCAGTTCTTC.

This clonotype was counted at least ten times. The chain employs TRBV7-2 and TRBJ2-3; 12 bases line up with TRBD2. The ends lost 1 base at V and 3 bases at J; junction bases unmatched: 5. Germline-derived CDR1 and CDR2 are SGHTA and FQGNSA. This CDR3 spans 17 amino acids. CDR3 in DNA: TGTGCCAGCAGCTTAGGACTAGCGGGAGTCAAAACAGATACGCAGTATTTT. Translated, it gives CASSLGLAGVKTDTQYF.

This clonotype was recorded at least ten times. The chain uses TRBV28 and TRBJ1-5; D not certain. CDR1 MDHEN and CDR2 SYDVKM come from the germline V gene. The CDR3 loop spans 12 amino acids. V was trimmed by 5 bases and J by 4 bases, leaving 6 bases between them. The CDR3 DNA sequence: TGTGCCAGCAGTGCATCTAATCAGCCCCAGCATTTT. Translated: CASSASNQPQHF.

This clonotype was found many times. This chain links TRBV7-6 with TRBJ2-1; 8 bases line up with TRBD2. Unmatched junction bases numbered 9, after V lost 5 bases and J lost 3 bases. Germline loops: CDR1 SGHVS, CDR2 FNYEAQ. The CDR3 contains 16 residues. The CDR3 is CASSRPRRGVYNEQFF. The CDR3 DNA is TGTGCCAGCAGCCGTCCTAGGCGGGGGGTCTACAATGAGCAGTTCTTC.

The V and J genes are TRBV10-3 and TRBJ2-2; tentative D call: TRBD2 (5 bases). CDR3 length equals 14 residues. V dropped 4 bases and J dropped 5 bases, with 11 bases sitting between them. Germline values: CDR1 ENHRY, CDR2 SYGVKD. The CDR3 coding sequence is TGTGCCATCAGTGCGGGGATTTCGACCGGGGAGCTGTTTTTT. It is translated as CAISAGISTGELFF.

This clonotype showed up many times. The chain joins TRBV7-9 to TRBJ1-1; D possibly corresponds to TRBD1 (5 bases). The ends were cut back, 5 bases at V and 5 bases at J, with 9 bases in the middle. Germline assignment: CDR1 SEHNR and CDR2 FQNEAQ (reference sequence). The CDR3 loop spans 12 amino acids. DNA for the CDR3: TGTGCCAGCAGCCCGGGACGGACTGAAGCTTTCTTT. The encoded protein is CASSPGRTEAFF.

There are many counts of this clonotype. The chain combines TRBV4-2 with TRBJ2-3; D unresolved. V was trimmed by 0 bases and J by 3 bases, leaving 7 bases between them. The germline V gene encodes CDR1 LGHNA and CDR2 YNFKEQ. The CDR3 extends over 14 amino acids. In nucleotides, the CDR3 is TGTGCCAGCAGCCAAGAGACACCGACAGATACGCAGTATTTT. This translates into CASSQETPTDTQYF.

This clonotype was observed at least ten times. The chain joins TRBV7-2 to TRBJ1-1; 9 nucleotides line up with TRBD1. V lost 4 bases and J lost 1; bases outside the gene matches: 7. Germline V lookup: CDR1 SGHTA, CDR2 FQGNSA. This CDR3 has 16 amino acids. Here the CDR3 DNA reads TGTGCCAGCAGCTCCTGGGACAGGGAGGAGAACACTGAAGCTTTCTTT. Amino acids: CASSSWDREENTEAFF.

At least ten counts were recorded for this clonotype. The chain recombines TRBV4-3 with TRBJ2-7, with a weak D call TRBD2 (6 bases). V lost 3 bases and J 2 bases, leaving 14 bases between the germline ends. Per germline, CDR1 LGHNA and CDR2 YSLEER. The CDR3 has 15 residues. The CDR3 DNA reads TGCGCCAGCAGCCAGGAGGGCCTCCCCCCCTACGAGCAGTACTTC. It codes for CASSQEGLPPYEQYF.

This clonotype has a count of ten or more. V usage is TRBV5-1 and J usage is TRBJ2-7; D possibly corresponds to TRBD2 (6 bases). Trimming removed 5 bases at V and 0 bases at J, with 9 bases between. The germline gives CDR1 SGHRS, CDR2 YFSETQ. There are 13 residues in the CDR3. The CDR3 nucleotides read TGCGCCAGCAGTTGGGACTCCTCCTACGAGCAGTACTTC. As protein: CASSWDSSYEQYF.